This T cell receptor (beta chain) was sequenced in a study of Graves' ophthalmopathy and Graves' hyperthyroidism. Note on this clonotype: Antigen specificity is unknown.

Whole-study results and caveats: Blood also contained most of the expanded thyroid clonotypes above 0.001 frequency.

Amplified material comprised TCR beta CDR3 regions derived from RNA transcripts. HTBI primers served in a first-round RT-PCR, which a second-round multiplex PCR followed. Each CDR3 protein is one row after TCRdb ran MiXCR on the multiplex PCR reads. The table includes roughly 1.1 million distinct CDR3 sequences, about 38% detected once. This CDR3 is 14 amino acids long. V lost 3 bases to trimming and J lost 5 bases, with 13 bases between them. Germline lookup yields CDR1 ENHRY and CDR2 SYGVKD. The origin of this receptor is an adult man with Graves' hyperthyroidism. This chain links TRBV10-3 with TRBJ1-1; D remains unclear. Source material: peripheral blood or thyroid tissue (not recorded which). The CDR3 nucleotides are TGTGCCATCAGTGATCGGTCGGGAGGGACTGAAGCTTTCTTT. It codes for CAISDRSGGTEAFF.